At least ten counts were recorded for the clone carrying this T cell receptor beta chain. The antigen remains unidentified. The junction shows a germline mismatch at one end, possibly a read error. The data belong to a study of response to subunit inactivated influenza vaccine. Study-wide results and limits: The authors proposed limited new T cell recruitment per seasonal influenza vaccination.

A single record per CDR3 protein comes from TCRdb applying MiXCR to the RT-PCR reads. The sample records about 780,000 distinct CDR3 sequences, about 18% being singletons. The CDR3 contains 16 residues. V gene TRBV12-3 or TRBV12-4 combines with J gene TRBJ2-1; 8 bases are shared with TRBD1. This specimen was PBMCs from blood, taken about 5 days after vaccination. The clonotype originates from a man aged 50-59 years who received an inactivated influenza vaccine. CDR3 sequence: CASSFPIGQGPHEQFF. CDR3 nucleotides: TGTGCCAGTAGTTTCCCCATAGGACAGGGCCCCCATGAGCAGTTCTTC.